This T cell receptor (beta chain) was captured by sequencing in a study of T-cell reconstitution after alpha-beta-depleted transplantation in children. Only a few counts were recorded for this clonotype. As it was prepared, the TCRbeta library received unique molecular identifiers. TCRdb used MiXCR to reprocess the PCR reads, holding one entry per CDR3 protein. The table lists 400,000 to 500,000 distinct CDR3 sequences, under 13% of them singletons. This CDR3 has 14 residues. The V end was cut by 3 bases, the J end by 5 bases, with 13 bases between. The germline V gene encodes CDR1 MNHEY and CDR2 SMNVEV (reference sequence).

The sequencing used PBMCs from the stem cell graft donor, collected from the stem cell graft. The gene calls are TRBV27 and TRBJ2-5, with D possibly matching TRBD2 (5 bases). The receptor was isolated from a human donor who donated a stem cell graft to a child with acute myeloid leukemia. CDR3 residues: CASSFSGSAETQYF. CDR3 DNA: TGTGCCAGCAGTTTTTCGGGGTCCGCGGAGACCCAGTACTTC.